These T cell receptor beta chains were read from a single sample in a study of identical twins. TCRdb called the 5' RACE reads again in MiXCR, with one record for every CDR3 protein. Among roughly 1.6 million distinct CDR3 sequences listed, around a third were seen once. The sample consisted of cord blood. These receptors originate from a newborn girl in good health. Each CDR3 is given with its conserved first and last residue. A D gene is named only where the DNA matches it firmly. Clone size is not always given. Where it is, it says once, few, many or a class for expanded clones.

TRBJ2-5 | few | TRBV4-1 | NA | TGCGCCAGCAGCCTTTCTTCTGGGGTAGGGGAGACCCAGTACTTC | CASSLSSGVGETQYF
TRBJ2-5 | NA | TRBV27 | NA | TGTGCCAGCAGTAGCCGTCGCTACAATGAGCAGTACTTC | CASSSRRYNEQYF
TRBJ2-7 | NA | TRBV5-1 | TRBD2 | TGCGCCAGCAGCTTTACTAGCGGGAGTTCCGAGCAGTACTTC | CASSFTSGSSEQYF
TRBJ2-4 | many | TRBV4-1 | NA | TGCGCCAGCAGCCCTATTCTCGTTGGGGCCAAAAACATTCAGTACTTC | CASSPILVGAKNIQYF
TRBJ1-5 | many | TRBV9 | NA | TGTGCCAGCAGCGTAGGACAGGGCAATCAGCCCCAGCATTTT | CASSVGQGNQPQHF
TRBJ2-6 | few | TRBV4-2 | TRBD1 | TGTGCCAGCAGCCAAGACGCGACAGGGTACTCTGGGGCCAACGTCCTGACTTTC | CASSQDATGYSGANVLTF
TRBJ1-1 | NA | TRBV4-1 | NA | TGCGCCAGCAGCCAAGATCACAGGAGGATTGAAGCTTTCTTT | CASSQDHRRIEAFF
TRBJ1-1 | NA | TRBV7-9 | NA | TGTGCCAGCAGCTTACGGCTCCCTGAAGCTTTCTTT | CASSLRLPEAFF
TRBJ2-3 | many | TRBV15 | NA | TGTGCCACCAGCAGAGACAGGGCGAGCACAGATACGCAGTATTTT | CATSRDRASTDTQYF
TRBJ2-7 | NA | TRBV20-1 | NA | TGCAGTGCTAGAGTTCACGCCGGACCAGCCTCCTACGAGCAGTACTTC | CSARVHAGPASYEQYF
TRBJ2-3 | NA | TRBV20-1 | NA | TGCAGCGCAACTGTGCAGCTAACAGATACGCAGTATTTT | CSATVQLTDTQYF
TRBJ1-2 | few | TRBV4-2 | NA | TGTGCCAGCAGCCGCAAAGACTCAGGCTATGGCTACACCTTC | CASSRKDSGYGYTF
TRBJ1-2 | few | TRBV12-3/TRBV12-4 | TRBD1 | TGTGCCAGCAGTCTGCGGACAGGGCGGATCGGTGACTATGGCTACACCTTC | CASSLRTGRIGDYGYTF
TRBJ1-2 | NA | TRBV3-1 | TRBD1 | TGTGCCAGCAGCCAAGGAGCGGCCGGGACAGGGAACTATGGCTACACCTTC | CASSQGAAGTGNYGYTF
TRBJ2-1 | many | TRBV11-2 | NA | TGTGCCAGCTCACCACGGAGGGGCAATGAGCAGTTCTTC | CASSPRRGNEQFF
TRBJ2-3 | NA | TRBV20-1 | TRBD2 | TGCAGTGGGGATCAGACTAGCGGGATCAGTACAGATACGCAGTATTTT | CSGDQTSGISTDTQYF
TRBJ2-7 | NA | TRBV7-2 | TRBD2 | TGTGCCAGCAGCTTAGCGCCCAGCGGGAGGGCCGTCGAGCAGTACTTC | CASSLAPSGRAVEQYF
TRBJ1-6 | NA | TRBV7-2 | TRBD1 | TGTGCCAGCAGCATAACTTCTTATGTGCGGGGACAGGGGAATAGTTCACCCCTCCACTTT | CASSITSYVRGQGNSSPLHF
TRBJ2-6 | NA | TRBV10-3 | NA | TGTGCCATCAGTGAGTCGACCCGACTGATCTCTGGGGCTAACGTCCTGACTTTC | CAISESTRLISGANVLTF
TRBJ2-4 | few | TRBV29-1 | NA | TGCAGCGTTGAATCCGGGCCTAGGGACATTCAGTACTTC | CSVESGPRDIQYF
TRBJ2-3 | few | TRBV20-1 | TRBD2 | TGCAGGTGGACTAGCGGTACAGATACGCAGTATTTT | CRWTSGTDTQYF
TRBJ2-1 | NA | TRBV5-1 | TRBD2 | TGCGCCAGCAGCCTACTAGCGGGATGGGACAATGAGCAGTTCTTC | CASSLLAGWDNEQFF
TRBJ2-7 | few | TRBV29-1 | TRBD2 | TGCAGCGCCACCTTGGGAGCGGGAGTTAACGAGCAGTACTTC | CSATLGAGVNEQYF
TRBJ1-2 | many | TRBV29-1 | TRBD1 | TGCAGCGTTGTATCGGGACAGGGGTACTATGGCTACACCTTC | CSVVSGQGYYGYTF
TRBJ1-4 | once | TRBV20-1 | TRBD1 | TGCAGTGGGACAGGGGCTAATGAAAAACTGTTTTTT | CSGTGANEKLFF
TRBJ2-3 | NA | TRBV7-2 | NA | TGTGCCAGCAGCCGAGTCACCACAGATACGCAGTATTTT | CASSRVTTDTQYF
TRBJ1-1 | once | TRBV19 | TRBD1 | TGTGCCAGTAGTATTGCAGGGGGCGACAGCACTGAAGCTTTCTTT | CASSIAGGDSTEAFF